What follows is one TCR beta chain and its context. Its target is not known. The data originate from a study of identifying expanded T cells in peripheral blood. The study's findings and limits: About 1.2 clones differed between technical replicates, versus around 15 and 19 over time.

Collection occurred without any documented infections or immune events in donors. Some clones are missing from TCRdb's copy, which holds only in-frame ones; the method was immunoSEQ multiplex PCR. The sample holds 95,000 or so clones, 86% seen once. This clonotype was obtained from a person aged 18 to 70 in good health. Sequencing was carried out using blood.

This CDR3 is CASRQVEGDTIYF. In DNA, the CDR3 is TGCGCCAGCCGACAGGTTGAGGGTGACACCATATATTTT. This rearrangement joins TRBV5-1 to TRBJ1-3; TRBD1 might be the D (6 bases). The CDR3 consists of 13 residues. Trimming pared 7 bases from V and 8 bases from J, leaving 16 bases between. Germline V gives CDR1 SGHRS, CDR2 YFSETQ.